A single sample gave rise to the 2 T cell receptor beta chains below, sequenced in a study of T cells expressing NK-cell markers. TCRdb re-called the 5' RACE reads and gives one entry per CDR3 protein, without DNA. This listing includes 500,000 to 700,000 distinct CDR3 sequences. What was sequenced was blood T cells: a sorted CD56 or NKG2C T cell subset, CD4+ or CD8+ T cells, or bulk PBMC T cells (not recorded which). These receptor sequences come from a young man in good health.

The V gene is TRBV29-1, the J gene TRBJ2-7; the D gene TCRdb calls, TRBD2, cannot be checked with no DNA. The CDR3 extends over 14 amino acids. Germline CDR1 reads SQVTM; CDR2 reads ANQGSEA. The CDR3 protein is CSVVAGRGSYEQYF.

The V call is TRBV15, the J call TRBJ2-3; TCRdb's D call, TRBD1, is unchecked because there is no DNA. CDR1 is LNHNV and CDR2 is YYDKDF in the germline V gene (reference sequence). The CDR3 length is 19 residues. The chain's CDR3 is CATSRGFATGRGSTDTQYF.